What follows describes a single TCR beta chain. The antigen remains undetermined. This record belongs to a study of shared clonotypes between healthy human individuals. Across the whole study: Participating donors consisted of a couple of women and a few men aged 18 to 49.

The length of the CDR3 is 14 residues. Germline-derived CDR1 and CDR2 are MNHEY and SMNVEV (reference sequence). V lost 5 bases and J lost 4, with 14 bases in between. Study results and caveats: Naive subsets typically showed greater estimated richness than memory subsets. Large sequencing depth failed to make sorted-subset sequencing complete, rarefaction showed.

Sequenced by immunoSEQ multiplex PCR; TCRdb stores in-frame clones only, minus some. The sample consists of a few hundred thousand clones, approximately 97% of them appearing once. In the CD4+ fraction, cells were divided into CD45RA+ naive and CD45RA-negative memory subsets. The chain joins TRBV27 to TRBJ1-1, with no clear D. The TCR comes from a young woman in good health. Material: naive CD4+ T cells sorted from blood. Subset reported: CD45RA+ positively selected. The CDR3 here is CASSTPLGGTEAFF. The DNA for the CDR3 is TGTGCCAGCAGTACCCCCCTAGGAGGCACTGAAGCTTTCTTT.